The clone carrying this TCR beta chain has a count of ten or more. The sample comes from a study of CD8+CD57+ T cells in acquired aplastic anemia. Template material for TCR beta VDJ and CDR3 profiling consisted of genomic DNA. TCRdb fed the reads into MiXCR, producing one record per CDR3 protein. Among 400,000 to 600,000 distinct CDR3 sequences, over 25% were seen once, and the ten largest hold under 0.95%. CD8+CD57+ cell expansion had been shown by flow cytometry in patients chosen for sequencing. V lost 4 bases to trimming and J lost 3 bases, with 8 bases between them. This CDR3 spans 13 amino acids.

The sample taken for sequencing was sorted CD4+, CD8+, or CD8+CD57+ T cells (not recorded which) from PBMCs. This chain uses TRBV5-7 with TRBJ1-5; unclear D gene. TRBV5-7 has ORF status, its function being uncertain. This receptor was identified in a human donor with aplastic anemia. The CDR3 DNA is TGTGCCAGCAGCCCGGATGCCAATCAGCCCCAGCATTTT. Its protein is CASSPDANQPQHF.